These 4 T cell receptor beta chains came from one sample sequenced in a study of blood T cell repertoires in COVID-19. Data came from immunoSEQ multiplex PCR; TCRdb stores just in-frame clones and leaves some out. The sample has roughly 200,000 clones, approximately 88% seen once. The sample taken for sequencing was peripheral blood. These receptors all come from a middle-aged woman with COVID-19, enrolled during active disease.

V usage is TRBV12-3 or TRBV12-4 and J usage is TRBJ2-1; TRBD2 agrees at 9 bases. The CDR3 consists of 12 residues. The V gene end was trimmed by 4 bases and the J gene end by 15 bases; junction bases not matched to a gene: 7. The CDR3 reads CASSSSGRSWFF. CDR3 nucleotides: TGTGCCAGCAGTTCGAGCGGGAGGTCCTGGTTCTTC.

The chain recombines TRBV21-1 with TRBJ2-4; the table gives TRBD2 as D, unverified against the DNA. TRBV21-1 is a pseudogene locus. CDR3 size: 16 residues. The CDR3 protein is CASSKPSVLAKNIQYF. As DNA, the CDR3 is TGTGCCAGCAGCAAACCCTCCGTTCTAGCCAAAAACATTCAGTACTTC.

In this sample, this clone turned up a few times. The CDR3 DNA is TGTGCCAGCAGCTTAGCACGGGATCCTGCCTACGAGCAGTACTTC. Its protein is CASSLARDPAYEQYF. This chain links TRBV7-2 with TRBJ2-7, with a tentative D call TRBD2 (5 bases). The CDR3 totals 15 residues. Germline lookup yields CDR1 SGHTA and CDR2 FQGNSA. The germline V and J ends were trimmed by 0 bases and 2 bases, with 11 bases remaining between them.

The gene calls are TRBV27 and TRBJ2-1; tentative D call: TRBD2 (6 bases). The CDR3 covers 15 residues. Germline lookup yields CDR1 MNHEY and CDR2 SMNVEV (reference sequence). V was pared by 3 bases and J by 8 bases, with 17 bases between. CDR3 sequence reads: CASSFQAGGTDEQFF. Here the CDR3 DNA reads TGTGCCAGCAGTTTTCAAGCGGGTGGTACCGATGAGCAGTTCTTC.